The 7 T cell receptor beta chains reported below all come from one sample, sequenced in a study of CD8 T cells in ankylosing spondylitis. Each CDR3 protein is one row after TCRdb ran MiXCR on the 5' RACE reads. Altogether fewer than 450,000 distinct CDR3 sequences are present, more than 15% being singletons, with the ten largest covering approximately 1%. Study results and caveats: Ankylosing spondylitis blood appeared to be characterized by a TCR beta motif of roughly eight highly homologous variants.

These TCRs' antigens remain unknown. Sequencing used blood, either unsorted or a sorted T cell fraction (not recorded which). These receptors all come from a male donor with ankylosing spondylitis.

DNA of the CDR3: TGTGCCAGCAGCTTAGTTGTCCTAGCATCAGATACGCAGTATTTT. Translation gives CASSLVVLASDTQYF. The J gene is TRBJ2-3, the V gene TRBV11-2; maybe TRBD2 (5 bases). The germline gives CDR1 SGHAT, CDR2 FQNNGV. This CDR3 is built from 15 residues. The V gene lost 1 base and the J gene lost 4 bases, with 12 bases spanning the gap.

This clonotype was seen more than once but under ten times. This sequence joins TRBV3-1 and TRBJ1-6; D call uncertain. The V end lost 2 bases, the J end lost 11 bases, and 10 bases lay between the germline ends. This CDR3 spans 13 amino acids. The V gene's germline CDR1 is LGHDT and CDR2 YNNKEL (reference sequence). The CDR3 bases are TGTGCCAGCAGCCAAAGGCCCACCGCACCCCTCCACTTT. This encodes CASSQRPTAPLHF.

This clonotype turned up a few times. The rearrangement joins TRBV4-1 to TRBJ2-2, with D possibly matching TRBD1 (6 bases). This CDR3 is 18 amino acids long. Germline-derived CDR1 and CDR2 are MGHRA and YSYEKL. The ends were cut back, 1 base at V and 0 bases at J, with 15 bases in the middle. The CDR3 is CASSQVPSTGPNTGELFF. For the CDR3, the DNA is TGCGCCAGCAGCCAAGTCCCCTCAACAGGGCCGAACACCGGGGAGCTGTTTTTT.

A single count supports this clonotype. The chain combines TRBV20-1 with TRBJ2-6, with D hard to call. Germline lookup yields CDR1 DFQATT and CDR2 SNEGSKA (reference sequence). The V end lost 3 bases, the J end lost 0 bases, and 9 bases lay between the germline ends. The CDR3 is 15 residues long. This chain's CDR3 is CSASVDSSGANVLTF. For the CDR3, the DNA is TGCAGTGCTAGTGTGGATAGCTCTGGGGCCAACGTCCTGACTTTC.

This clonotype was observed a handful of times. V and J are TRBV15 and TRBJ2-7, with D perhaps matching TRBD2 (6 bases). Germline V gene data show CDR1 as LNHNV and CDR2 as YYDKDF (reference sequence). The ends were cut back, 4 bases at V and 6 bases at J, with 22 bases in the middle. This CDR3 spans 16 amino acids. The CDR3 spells CATSTDYFGVGGEQYF. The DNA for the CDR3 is TGTGCCACCAGCACGGACTACTTTGGGGTGGGTGGCGAGCAGTACTTC. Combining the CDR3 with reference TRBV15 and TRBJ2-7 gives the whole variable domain DAMVIQNPRYQVTQFGKPVTLSCSQTLNHNVMYWYQQKSSQAPKLLFHYYDKDFNNEADTPDNFQSRRPNTSFCFLDIRSPGLGDTAMYLCATSTDYFGVGGEQYFGPGTRLTVT.

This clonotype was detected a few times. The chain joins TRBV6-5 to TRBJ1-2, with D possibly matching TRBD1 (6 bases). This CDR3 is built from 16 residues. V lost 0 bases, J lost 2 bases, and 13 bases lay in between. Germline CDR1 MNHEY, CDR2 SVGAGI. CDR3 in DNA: TGTGCCAGCAGTTACTCACTCGGAGGGGGAAACTATGGCTACACCTTC. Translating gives CASSYSLGGGNYGYTF.

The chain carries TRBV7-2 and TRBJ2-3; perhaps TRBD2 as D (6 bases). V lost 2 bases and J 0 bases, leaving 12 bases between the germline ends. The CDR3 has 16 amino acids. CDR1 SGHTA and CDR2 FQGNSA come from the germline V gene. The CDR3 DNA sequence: TGTGCCAGCAGCTTAAGGCCGGGAGCCAGCACAGATACGCAGTATTTT. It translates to CASSLRPGASTDTQYF.